This T cell receptor (beta chain) originates from a study of blood T cell repertoires in COVID-19. Method: immunoSEQ multiplex PCR; TCRdb's copy keeps in-frame clones and lacks some. The data hold some 200,000 clones, with around 81% observed a single time. The V gene's germline CDR1 is MDHEN and CDR2 SYDVKM. Losses at the gene ends were 6 bases for V and 2 bases for J; bases not matched to a gene: 4. The CDR3 loop spans 13 amino acids. The source material was PBMCs or T cells enriched from blood (not recorded which). The clonotype comes from a woman aged 50 to 60 with acute COVID-19. The chain employs TRBV28 and TRBJ2-7; 7 bases align to TRBD1. The CDR3 loop is CASRRQGTYEQYF. The CDR3 nucleotides read TGTGCCAGCAGAAGACAGGGCACCTACGAGCAGTACTTC.